A selection of T cell receptor beta chains follows, all from one sample in a study of CD8 T cells in ankylosing spondylitis. TCRdb independently ran MiXCR on the 5' RACE reads; one entry per CDR3 protein. The repertoire holds around 430,000 distinct CDR3 sequences, 15% to 20% seen once, with about 0.94% in the top ten. Specimen: blood, either unsorted or a sorted T cell fraction (not recorded which). The receptor source for this set is a male donor with ankylosing spondylitis. CDR3s include the opening cysteine and the closing phenylalanine or tryptophan. A D gene is named only where the DNA matches it firmly. Rows give clone size only sometimes, using once, few, many, or a class for an expanded clone.

v_gene	abundance	j_gene	d_gene	CDR3aa	CDR3nt
TRBV12-3/TRBV12-4	many	TRBJ2-1	TRBD2	CASSYLAGVGSEQFF	TGTGCCAGCAGCTACTTAGCGGGAGTGGGGAGTGAGCAGTTCTTC
TRBV12-3/TRBV12-4	NA	TRBJ2-2	NA	CASPGNTGELFF	TGTGCCAGCCCGGGTAACACCGGGGAGCTGTTTTTT
TRBV20-1	NA	TRBJ2-7	NA	CSAQGGYEQYF	TGCAGTGCCCAGGGTGGCTACGAGCAGTACTTC
TRBV18	NA	TRBJ2-1	NA	CASSPIGTAYNEQFF	TGTGCCAGCTCACCAATCGGGACGGCGTACAATGAGCAGTTCTTC
TRBV9	few	TRBJ2-2	NA	CASSARVAGELFF	TGTGCCAGCAGCGCCCGGGTGGCCGGGGAGCTGTTTTTT
TRBV4-1	many	TRBJ1-1	NA	CASRNPVANTEAFF	TGCGCCAGCCGGAACCCGGTTGCGAACACTGAAGCTTTCTTT
TRBV20-1	NA	TRBJ2-7	NA	CSARDVSGRYEQYF	TGCAGTGCTAGAGATGTATCTGGCAGATACGAGCAGTACTTC
TRBV12-3/TRBV12-4	many	TRBJ2-1	NA	CASSFTDSKHNEQFF	TGTGCCAGCAGTTTTACGGACAGTAAGCACAATGAGCAGTTCTTC
TRBV20-1	NA	TRBJ2-2	NA	CSARGDGTGELFF	TGCAGTGCTAGAGGGGACGGCACCGGGGAGCTGTTTTTT
TRBV19	NA	TRBJ1-5	NA	CASSIAGSSNQPQHF	TGTGCCAGTAGTATCGCCGGGAGTAGCAATCAGCCCCAGCATTTT
TRBV4-2	NA	TRBJ2-5	TRBD2	CASSQGRGGEETQYF	TGTGCCAGCAGCCAGGGACGGGGGGGCGAGGAGACCCAGTACTTC
TRBV5-1	NA	TRBJ2-2	TRBD1	CASSSSPDRGRTGELFF	TGCGCCAGCAGCTCATCGCCTGACAGGGGGCGTACCGGGGAGCTGTTTTTT
TRBV6-2/TRBV6-3	NA	TRBJ2-2	TRBD2	CASSSHRLAGTGELFF	TGTGCCAGCAGTTCACACCGACTAGCAGGTACCGGGGAGCTGTTTTTT
TRBV12-3/TRBV12-4	NA	TRBJ1-4	TRBD1	CASSFRQGDEKLFF	TGTGCCAGCAGTTTTCGGCAGGGGGATGAAAAACTGTTTTTT
TRBV4-3	few	TRBJ2-7	TRBD1	CASSQTGTGGYEQYF	TGCGCCAGCAGCCAAACCGGGACAGGGGGCTACGAGCAGTACTTC
TRBV5-1	many	TRBJ1-2	TRBD1	CASSLGTDYGYTF	TGTGCCAGCAGCTTAGGGACAGACTATGGCTACACCTTC
TRBV4-1	NA	TRBJ2-1	TRBD2	CASSQGPAAGGARVFF	TGCGCCAGCAGCCAAGGCCCCGCGGCGGGAGGGGCCCGGGTGTTCTTC
TRBV6-1	NA	TRBJ2-6	NA	CASSEQGSGANVLTF	TGTGCCAGCAGTGAACAGGGCTCTGGGGCCAACGTCCTGACTTTC
TRBV27	NA	TRBJ2-7	NA	CASSSPGGGSYEQYF	TGTGCCAGCAGTTCCCCTGGGGGGGGCTCATACGAGCAGTACTTC
TRBV5-1	NA	TRBJ1-1	NA	CASSGSPNTEAFF	TGCGCCAGCAGCGGCAGCCCAAACACTGAAGCTTTCTTT
TRBV6-1	NA	TRBJ2-5	TRBD2	CASDMGREVQETQYF	TGTGCCAGCGATATGGGGAGGGAGGTCCAAGAGACCCAGTACTTC
TRBV6-1	NA	TRBJ2-3	NA	CASSTTWSSTDTQYF	TGTGCCAGCAGCACCACATGGTCTAGCACAGATACGCAGTATTTT
TRBV30	few	TRBJ1-1	NA	CAWSVGHPNTEAFF	TGTGCCTGGAGCGTGGGACACCCGAACACTGAAGCTTTCTTT
TRBV21-1	NA	TRBJ1-2	NA	CASSKDESLREIYGYTF	TGTGCCAGCAGCAAAGACGAGTCCCTCAGAGAAATTTATGGCTACACCTTC
TRBV20-1	few	TRBJ2-7	TRBD1	CSAVRTGGHEQYF	TGCAGTGCTGTTAGGACAGGGGGTCACGAGCAGTACTTC
TRBV7-2	many	TRBJ1-2	NA	CASSLAQKTLDHYGYTF	TGTGCCAGCAGCTTAGCGCAGAAGACTCTCGACCACTATGGCTACACCTTC
TRBV27	few	TRBJ2-3	TRBD2	CASSSLAGRQSPDTQYF	TGTGCCAGCAGTTCCCTAGCGGGGCGGCAGAGCCCAGATACGCAGTATTTT
TRBV29-1	many	TRBJ1-3	TRBD1	CSVGDRGLGNTIYF	TGCAGCGTTGGGGACAGGGGGCTCGGAAACACCATATATTTT
TRBV28	few	TRBJ2-2	TRBD1	CARPIRDSSLATGELFF	TGTGCCAGACCGATCCGGGACAGTAGCTTGGCCACCGGGGAGCTGTTTTTT
TRBV20-1	few	TRBJ1-5	TRBD1	CSALQGRGNQPQHF	TGCAGTGCTTTACAGGGGAGGGGCAATCAGCCCCAGCATTTT
TRBV28	few	TRBJ2-3	TRBD1	CASTPPGQGAGDTQYF	TGTGCCAGCACCCCTCCGGGACAGGGGGCGGGAGATACGCAGTATTTT
TRBV5-4	NA	TRBJ2-5	TRBD2	CASSADERGETQYF	TGTGCCAGCAGCGCGGACGAGCGGGGGGAGACCCAGTACTTC
TRBV12-3/TRBV12-4	NA	TRBJ1-1	NA	CASSTVSEAFF	TGTGCCAGCAGTACAGTCTCTGAAGCTTTCTTT
TRBV3-1	NA	TRBJ1-6	NA	CASSQGSRSPLHF	TGTGCCAGCAGCCAGGGTTCGCGTTCACCCCTCCACTTT
TRBV6-1	NA	TRBJ1-1	NA	CASSRRRGKAEAFF	TGTGCCAGCAGTCGACGGCGTGGGAAGGCTGAAGCTTTCTTT
TRBV12-3/TRBV12-4	many	TRBJ1-1	NA	CASSPMGTTMNTEAFF	TGTGCCAGCAGTCCCATGGGGACTACTATGAACACTGAAGCTTTCTTT
TRBV28	few	TRBJ1-1	NA	CASSFNDRVNTEAFF	TGTGCCAGCAGTTTCAATGACCGCGTGAACACTGAAGCTTTCTTT
TRBV20-1	many	TRBJ2-3	TRBD2	CSANPLASSTDTQYF	TGCAGTGCTAATCCACTAGCGTCTAGCACAGATACGCAGTATTTT
TRBV20-1	NA	TRBJ1-2	NA	CSARAPGAGGYTF	TGCAGTGCTAGAGCGCCGGGGGCTGGTGGCTACACCTTC
TRBV12-3/TRBV12-4	NA	TRBJ2-3	TRBD1	CASTIGRDSNTDTQYF	TGTGCCAGCACCATCGGCCGGGACAGCAACACAGATACGCAGTATTTT
TRBV20-1	NA	TRBJ2-1	NA	CSAKRAVGSYNEQFF	TGCAGTGCAAAACGGGCAGTTGGGTCCTACAATGAGCAGTTCTTC
TRBV30	NA	TRBJ2-7	NA	CAWSVSFGGQYF	TGTGCCTGGAGTGTAAGTTTCGGGGGACAGTACTTC
TRBV7-9	few	TRBJ2-2	NA	CASSLAGQHTGELFF	TGTGCCAGCAGCTTAGCTGGACAGCACACCGGGGAGCTGTTTTTT
TRBV9	NA	TRBJ1-5	NA	CASSKGGSSNQPQHF	TGTGCCAGCAGCAAGGGGGGGAGTAGCAATCAGCCCCAGCATTTT